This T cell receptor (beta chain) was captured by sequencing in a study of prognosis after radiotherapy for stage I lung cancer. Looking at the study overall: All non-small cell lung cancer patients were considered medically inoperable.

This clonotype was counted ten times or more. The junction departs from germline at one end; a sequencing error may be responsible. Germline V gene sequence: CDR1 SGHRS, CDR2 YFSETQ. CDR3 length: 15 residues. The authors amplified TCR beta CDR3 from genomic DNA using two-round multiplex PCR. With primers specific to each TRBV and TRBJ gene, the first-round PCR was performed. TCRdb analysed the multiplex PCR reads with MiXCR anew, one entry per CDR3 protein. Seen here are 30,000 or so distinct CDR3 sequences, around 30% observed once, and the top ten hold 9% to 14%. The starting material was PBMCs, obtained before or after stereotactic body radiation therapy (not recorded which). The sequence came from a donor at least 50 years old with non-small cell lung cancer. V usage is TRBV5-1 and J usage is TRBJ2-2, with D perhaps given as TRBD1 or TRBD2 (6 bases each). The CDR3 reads CASSPNQGYTGGLFF. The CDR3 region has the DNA TGCGCCAGCAGCCCCAACCAGGGGTACACCGGGGGGCTGTTTTTT.